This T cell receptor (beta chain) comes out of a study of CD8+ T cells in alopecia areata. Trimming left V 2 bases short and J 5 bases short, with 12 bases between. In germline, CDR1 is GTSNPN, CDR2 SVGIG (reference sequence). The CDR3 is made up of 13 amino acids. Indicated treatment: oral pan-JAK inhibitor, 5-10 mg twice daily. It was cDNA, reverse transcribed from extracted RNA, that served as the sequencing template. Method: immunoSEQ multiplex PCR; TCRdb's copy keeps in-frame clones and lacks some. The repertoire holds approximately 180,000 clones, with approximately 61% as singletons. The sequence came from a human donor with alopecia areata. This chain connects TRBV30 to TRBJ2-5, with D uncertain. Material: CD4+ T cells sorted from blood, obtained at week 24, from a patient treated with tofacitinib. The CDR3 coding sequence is TGTGCCTGGAGTCCTAAGGGCATGGAGACCCAGTACTTC. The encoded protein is CAWSPKGMETQYF.